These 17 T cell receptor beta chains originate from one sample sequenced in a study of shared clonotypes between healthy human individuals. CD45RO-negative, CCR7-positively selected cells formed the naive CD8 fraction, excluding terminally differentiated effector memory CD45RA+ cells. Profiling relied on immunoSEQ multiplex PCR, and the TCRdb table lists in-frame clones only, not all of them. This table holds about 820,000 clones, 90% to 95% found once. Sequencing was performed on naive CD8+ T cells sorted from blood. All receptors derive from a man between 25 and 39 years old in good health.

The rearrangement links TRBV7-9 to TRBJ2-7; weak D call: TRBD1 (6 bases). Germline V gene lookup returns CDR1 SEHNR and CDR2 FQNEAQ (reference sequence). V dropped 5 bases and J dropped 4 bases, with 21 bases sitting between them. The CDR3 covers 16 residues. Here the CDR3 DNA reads TGTGCCAGCAGCCTGTCGACAGGACAACTTATTTACGAGCAGTACTTC. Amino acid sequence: CASSLSTGQLIYEQYF.

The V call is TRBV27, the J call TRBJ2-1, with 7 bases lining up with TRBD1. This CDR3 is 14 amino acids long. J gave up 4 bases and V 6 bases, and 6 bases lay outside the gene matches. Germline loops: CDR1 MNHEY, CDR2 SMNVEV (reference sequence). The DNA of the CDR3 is TGTGCCAGCAGGCAAACAGGGGCTTACAATGAGCAGTTCTTC. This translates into CASRQTGAYNEQFF.

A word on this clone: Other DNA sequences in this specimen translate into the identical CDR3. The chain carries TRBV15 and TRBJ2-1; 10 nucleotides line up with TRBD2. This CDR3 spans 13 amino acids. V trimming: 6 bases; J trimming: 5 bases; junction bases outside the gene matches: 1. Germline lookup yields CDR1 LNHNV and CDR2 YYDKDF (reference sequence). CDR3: CATRLAGDNEQFF. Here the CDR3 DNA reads TGTGCCACCAGGCTAGCGGGAGACAATGAGCAGTTCTTC.

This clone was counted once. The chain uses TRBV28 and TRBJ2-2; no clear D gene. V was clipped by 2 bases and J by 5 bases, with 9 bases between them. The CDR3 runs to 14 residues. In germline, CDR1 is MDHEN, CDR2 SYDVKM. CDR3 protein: CASSLSSPTGELFF. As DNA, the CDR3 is TGTGCCAGCAGTTTAAGCTCCCCGACCGGGGAGCTGTTTTTT.

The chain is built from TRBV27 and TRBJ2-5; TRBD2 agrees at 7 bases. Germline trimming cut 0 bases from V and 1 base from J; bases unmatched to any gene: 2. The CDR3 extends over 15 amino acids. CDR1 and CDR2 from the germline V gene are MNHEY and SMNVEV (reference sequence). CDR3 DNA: TGTGCCAGCAGTTTATCCGGGAGGCTCCAAGAGACCCAGTACTTC. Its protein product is CASSLSGRLQETQYF.

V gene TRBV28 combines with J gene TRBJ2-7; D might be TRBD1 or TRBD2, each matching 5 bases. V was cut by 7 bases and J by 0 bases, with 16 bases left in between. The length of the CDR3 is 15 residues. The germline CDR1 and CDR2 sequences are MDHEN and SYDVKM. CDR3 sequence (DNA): TGTGCCAGCACCCCCTCGGGGCTAGCCTCCTACGAGCAGTACTTC. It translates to CASTPSGLASYEQYF.

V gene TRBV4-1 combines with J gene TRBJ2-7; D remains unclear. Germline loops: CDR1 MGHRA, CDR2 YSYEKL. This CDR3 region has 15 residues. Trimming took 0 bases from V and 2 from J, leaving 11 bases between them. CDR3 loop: CASSQDRAETYEQYF. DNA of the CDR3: TGCGCCAGCAGCCAAGATCGAGCCGAAACCTACGAGCAGTACTTC.

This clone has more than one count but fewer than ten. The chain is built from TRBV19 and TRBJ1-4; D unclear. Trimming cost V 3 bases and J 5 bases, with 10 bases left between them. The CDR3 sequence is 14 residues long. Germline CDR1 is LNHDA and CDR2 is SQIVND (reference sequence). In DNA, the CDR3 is TGTGCCAGTAGTATGGGGTTTGGAAATGAAAAACTGTTTTTT. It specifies CASSMGFGNEKLFF.

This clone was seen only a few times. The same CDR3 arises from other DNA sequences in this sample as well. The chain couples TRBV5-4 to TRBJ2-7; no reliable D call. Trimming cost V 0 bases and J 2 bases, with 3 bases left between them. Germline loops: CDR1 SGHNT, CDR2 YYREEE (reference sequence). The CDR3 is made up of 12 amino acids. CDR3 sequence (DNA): TGTGCCAGCAGCTTGGCCCCCTACGAGCAGTACTTC. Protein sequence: CASSLAPYEQYF.

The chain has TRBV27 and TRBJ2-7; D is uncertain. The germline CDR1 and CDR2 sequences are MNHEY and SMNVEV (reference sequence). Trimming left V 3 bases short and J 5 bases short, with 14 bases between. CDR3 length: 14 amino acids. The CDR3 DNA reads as TGTGCCAGCAGTTTCCGCCTTCGTGACGACGAGCAGTACTTC. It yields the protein CASSFRLRDDEQYF.

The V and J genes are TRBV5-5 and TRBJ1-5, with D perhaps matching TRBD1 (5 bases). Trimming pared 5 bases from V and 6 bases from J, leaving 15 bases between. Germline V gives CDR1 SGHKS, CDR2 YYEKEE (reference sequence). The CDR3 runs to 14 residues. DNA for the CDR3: TGTGCCAGCAGTCCAGGGATGATGGGTCAGCCCCAGCATTTT. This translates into CASSPGMMGQPQHF.

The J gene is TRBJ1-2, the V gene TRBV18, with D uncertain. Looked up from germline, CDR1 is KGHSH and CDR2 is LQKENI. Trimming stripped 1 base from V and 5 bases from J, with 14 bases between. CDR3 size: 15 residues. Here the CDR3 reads CASSPRLEGSYGYTF. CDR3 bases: TGTGCCAGCTCACCACGGTTGGAGGGCTCATATGGCTACACCTTC.

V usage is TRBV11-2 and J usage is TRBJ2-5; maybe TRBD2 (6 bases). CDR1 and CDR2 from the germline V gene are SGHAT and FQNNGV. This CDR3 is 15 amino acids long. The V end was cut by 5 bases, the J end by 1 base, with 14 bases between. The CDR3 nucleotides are TGTGCCAGCAGCCCTCTAGTGGAGGGCCAAGAGACCCAGTACTTC. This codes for CASSPLVEGQETQYF.

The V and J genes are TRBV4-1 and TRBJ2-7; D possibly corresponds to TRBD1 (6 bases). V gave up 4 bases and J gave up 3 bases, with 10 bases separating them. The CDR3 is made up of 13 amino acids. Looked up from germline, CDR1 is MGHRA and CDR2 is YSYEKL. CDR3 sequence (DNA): TGCGCCAGCAGCCGCACAGGGAGCTACGAGCAGTACTTC. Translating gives CASSRTGSYEQYF.

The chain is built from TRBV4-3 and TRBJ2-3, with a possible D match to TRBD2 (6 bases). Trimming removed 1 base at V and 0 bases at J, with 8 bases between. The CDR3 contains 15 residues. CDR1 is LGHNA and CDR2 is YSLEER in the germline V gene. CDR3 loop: CASSQGGASTDTQYF. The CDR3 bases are TGCGCCAGCAGCCAAGGCGGGGCTAGCACAGATACGCAGTATTTT.

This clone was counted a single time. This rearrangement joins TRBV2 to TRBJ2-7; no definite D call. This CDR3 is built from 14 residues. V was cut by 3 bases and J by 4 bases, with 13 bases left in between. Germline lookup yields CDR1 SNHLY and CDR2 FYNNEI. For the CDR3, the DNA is TGTGCCAGCAGTGACCCCAACAGCCGGTACGAGCAGTACTTC. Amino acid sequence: CASSDPNSRYEQYF. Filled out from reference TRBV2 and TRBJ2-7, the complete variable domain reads EPEVTQTPSHQVTQMGQEVILRCVPISNHLYFYWYRQILGQKVEFLVSFYNNEISEKSEIFDDQFSVERPDGSNFTLKIRSTKLEDSAMYFCASSDPNSRYEQYFGPGTRLTVT.

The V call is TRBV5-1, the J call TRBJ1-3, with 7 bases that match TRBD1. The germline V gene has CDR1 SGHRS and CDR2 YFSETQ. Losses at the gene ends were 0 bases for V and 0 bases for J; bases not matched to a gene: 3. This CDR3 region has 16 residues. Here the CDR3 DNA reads TGCGCCAGCAGCTTGGCAGGGGGTTTCTCTGGAAACACCATATATTTT. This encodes CASSLAGGFSGNTIYF.